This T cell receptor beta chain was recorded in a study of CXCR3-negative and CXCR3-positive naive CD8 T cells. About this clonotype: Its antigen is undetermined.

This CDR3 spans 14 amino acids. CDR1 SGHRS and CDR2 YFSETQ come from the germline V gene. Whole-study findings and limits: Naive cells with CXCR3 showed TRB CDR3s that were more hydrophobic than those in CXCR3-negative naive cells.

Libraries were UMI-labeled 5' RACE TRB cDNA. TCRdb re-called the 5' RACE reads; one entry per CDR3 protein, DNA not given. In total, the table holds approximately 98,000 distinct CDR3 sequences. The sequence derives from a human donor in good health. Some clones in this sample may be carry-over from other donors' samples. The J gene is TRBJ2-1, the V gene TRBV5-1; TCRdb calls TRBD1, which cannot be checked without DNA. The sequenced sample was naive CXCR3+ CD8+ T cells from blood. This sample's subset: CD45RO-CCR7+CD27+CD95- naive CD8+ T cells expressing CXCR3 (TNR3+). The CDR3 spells CASSLYQGANEQFF. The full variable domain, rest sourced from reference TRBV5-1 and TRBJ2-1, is KAGVTQTPRYLIKTRGQQVTLSCSPISGHRSVSWYQQTPGQGLQFLFEYFSETQRNKGNFPGRFSGRQFSNSRSEMNVSTLELGDSALYLCASSLYQGANEQFFGPGTRLTVL.